This T cell receptor (beta chain) comes out of a study of cytomegalovirus exposure and HLA in healthy donors. PCR was performed using 60 Vbeta and 13 Jbeta primers. Using immunoSEQ multiplex PCR, the repertoire was profiled, and TCRdb retains in-frame clones only, with some absent. The sample holds fewer than 110,000 clones, 60% to 85% seen once. As for this clone: At one of its ends the junction is not consistent with the germline gene, which may arise from a read error.

Germline V gene data show CDR1 as SGHTA and CDR2 as FQGTGA. The CDR3 runs 15 residues. This TCR was recovered from a man in his forties or fifties in good health and CMV-seronegative. The rearrangement joins TRBV7-3 to TRBJ2-3; 10 positions agree with TRBD2. The sequenced sample consisted of PBMCs. The CDR3 nucleotides are TGTTCCAGCTCTTCAACTAGCGGGGCCACAGATACGCAGTATTTT. Translating gives CSSSSTSGATDTQYF.